Listed below are T cell receptor beta chains from one sample, sequenced in a study of T cells after yellow fever vaccination. TCRdb reprocessed the 5' RACE reads via MiXCR and lists one record per CDR3 protein. The sample gives over 300,000 distinct CDR3 sequences, about 6.9% of which show up once; 15% to 20% is in the top ten. The source material was PBMCs, sampled more than 35 days after the first yellow fever vaccination. These receptors were taken from a man aged 18 to 35 who received the YFV17D yellow fever vaccine. CDR3s include the opening cysteine and the closing phenylalanine or tryptophan. The D gene is left open where the match is weak. Size is stated for part of the rows, as once, few or many counts, or as a class when the clone is expanded.

TRBJ1-2 . . TRBV10-3 TGTGCCATCAGTGAGTCGATAATGAAAAAGGTTGCTTTGAAGGGCTACACCTTC CAISESIMKKVALKGYTF
TRBJ1-6 . many TRBV5-1 TGCGCCAGCAGCCCGTACGGACCCACCGGGGGCGTAGATTCACCCCTCCACTTT CASSPYGPTGGVDSPLHF
TRBJ1-1 . many TRBV5-1 TGCGCCAGCAGCTTGGGACACATGAACACTGAAGCTTTCTTT CASSLGHMNTEAFF
TRBJ1-1 . few TRBV5-1 TGCGCCAGCAGCTTTGGGACGTCCACTGAAGCTTTCTTT CASSFGTSTEAFF
TRBJ2-5 . . TRBV20-1 TGCAGTGCTTTCCGGACCCAAAGGCGGGAGACCCAGTACTTC CSAFRTQRRETQYF
TRBJ2-7 . . TRBV20-1 TGCAGTGCTAGAGATTGGGGGGCGAAGTTTGACGAGCAGTACTTC CSARDWGAKFDEQYF
TRBJ2-2 TRBD2 many TRBV12-3/TRBV12-4 TGTGCCAGCAGTTACCACGGGGGGACCGGGGAGCTGTTTTTT CASSYHGGTGELFF
TRBJ2-7 . few TRBV6-5 TGTGCCAGCAGTTACTCGAACACAGCCTACGAGCAGTACTTC CASSYSNTAYEQYF
TRBJ2-1 TRBD2 few TRBV27 TGTGCCAGCAGTTTATCTAGCGGGGGGGCCTTGGAGCAGTTCTTC CASSLSSGGALEQFF
TRBJ1-1 TRBD1 few TRBV12-3/TRBV12-4 TGTGCCAGCAGTTTCAGGGGGTTTAACACTGAAGCTTTCTTT CASSFRGFNTEAFF
TRBJ2-5 . many TRBV6-5 TGTGCCAGCAGTTACGTCGACTGGTACCAAGAGACCCAGTACTTC CASSYVDWYQETQYF
TRBJ2-2 TRBD2 few TRBV15 TGTGCCACCAGCAGAGTCGGTCTAGCGGGGGGGCTTTTTGCCGGGGAGCTGTTTTTT CATSRVGLAGGLFAGELFF
TRBJ1-3 . . TRBV18 TGTGCCAGCTCACCGGCCCTCTCTGGAAACACCATATATTTT CASSPALSGNTIYF
TRBJ2-7 TRBD1 . TRBV28 TGTGCCAGCACCTCCCGCGGGACAGGGTTCTACGAGCAGTACTTC CASTSRGTGFYEQYF
TRBJ1-1 . few TRBV20-1 TGCAGTGCTAGAGCAAGATGGAACACTGAAGCTTTCTTT CSARARWNTEAFF
TRBJ1-4 . few TRBV7-2 TGTGCCAGCAGCACACAGGGACGGGAAAAACTGTTTTTT CASSTQGREKLFF
TRBJ1-5 . . TRBV19 TGTGCCAGTAGTAACCCTCCAGCGGGCGTAGATCAGCCCCAGCATTTT CASSNPPAGVDQPQHF
TRBJ1-2 . many TRBV27 TGTGCCAGCAGTTTGGGCGGTAACTATGGCTACACCTTC CASSLGGNYGYTF
TRBJ1-2 . many TRBV7-9 TGTGCCAGCAGCCCCGTCCTGACACGGACCAACTATGGCTACACCTTC CASSPVLTRTNYGYTF
TRBJ2-7 . . TRBV9 TGTGCCAGCAGCCGAGACGGTTCTACGAAGGAGTACTTC CASSRDGSTKEYF
TRBJ2-5 TRBD2 few TRBV11-2 TGTGCCAGCAGCCAGGGCCTATCGGTCAGCGGGGGGCTTGAGACCCAGTACTTC CASSQGLSVSGGLETQYF
TRBJ2-7 TRBD2 many TRBV2 TGTGCCACCGCGCCGATGGGACTAGTCTACGAGCAGTACTTC CATAPMGLVYEQYF
TRBJ2-3 . few TRBV20-1 TGCAGTGCTAGTAATGGAGATACGCAGTATTTT CSASNGDTQYF
TRBJ1-1 TRBD1 many TRBV7-9 TGTGCCAGCAGCTCAGGGGGTAGGGGAAACACTGAAGCTTTCTTT CASSSGGRGNTEAFF
TRBJ2-6 . . TRBV5-4 TGTGCCAGCAGCTTGGTGGTTGGTGGGGCCAACGTCCTGACTTTC CASSLVVGGANVLTF
TRBJ2-3 TRBD2 many TRBV7-2 TGTGCCAGCAGCTTAAGCGGGGGGGCGGATAGCACAGATACGCAGTATTTT CASSLSGGADSTDTQYF
TRBJ2-3 . few TRBV4-1 TGCGCCAGCAGCCAATTTCCGGGCGCAGATACGCAGTATTTT CASSQFPGADTQYF
TRBJ2-1 TRBD1 few TRBV7-9 TGTGCCAGCAGCAACAGGGGTTTCCCCTACAATGAGCAGTTCTTC CASSNRGFPYNEQFF
TRBJ2-7 . few TRBV20-1 TGCAGTGCTACCCAGGACCCCACCTACGAGCAGTACTTC CSATQDPTYEQYF
TRBJ2-1 TRBD2 many TRBV7-2 TGTGCCAGCAGCCAGCGGGGGGGCCGTTTCGGTGAGCAGTTCTTC CASSQRGGRFGEQFF
TRBJ2-5 . few TRBV6-6 TGTGCCAGCAGAACTCAAGAGACCCAGTACTTC CASRTQETQYF
TRBJ2-7 TRBD1 few TRBV7-9 TGTGCCAGCAGCTTAGTCCCCGGGACAGCTAGCTCCTACGAGCAGTACTTC CASSLVPGTASSYEQYF
TRBJ2-2 . . TRBV2 TGTGCCAGCAGTGAAGCGGTTGGGGGCACCGGGGAGCTGTTTTTT CASSEAVGGTGELFF
TRBJ2-7 TRBD1 . TRBV28 TGTGCCAGCAAGACCGGGACAGCCTCCTACGAGCAGTACTTC CASKTGTASYEQYF
TRBJ2-2 . few TRBV7-9 TGTGCCAGCAGCCAACACGACCCGTTCACCGGGGAGCTGTTTTTT CASSQHDPFTGELFF
TRBJ1-5 . few TRBV9 TGTGCCAGCAGCGACGGAACGAACAATCAGCCCCAGCATTTT CASSDGTNNQPQHF
TRBJ1-3 . . TRBV6-5 TGTGCCAGCAGTTACTCGCGGGGCTCTGGAAACACCATATATTTT CASSYSRGSGNTIYF
TRBJ2-3 . . TRBV7-2 TGTGCCAGCAGCTTGGAGACTCGCCTGCTCCCAGATACGCAGTATTTT CASSLETRLLPDTQYF
TRBJ2-3 TRBD1 few TRBV29-1 TGCAGCGTTGAAGAGGACAGGGGCACAGATACGCAGTATTTT CSVEEDRGTDTQYF
TRBJ2-2 . few TRBV11-1 TGTGCCAGCAGCGCACAACGTCGTGCACAGGGCGACACCGGGGAGCTGTTTTTT CASSAQRRAQGDTGELFF
TRBJ2-7 . few TRBV12-3/TRBV12-4 TGTGCCAGCAGCATACAGGGATCTGAGCGCGAGCAGTACTTC CASSIQGSEREQYF